Listed below are T cell receptor beta chains from one sample, sequenced in a study of cytomegalovirus exposure and HLA in healthy donors. Produced via immunoSEQ multiplex PCR; TCRdb's table is partial and in-frame only. The sample lists about 140,000 clones; approximately 65% were seen once. The specimen sequenced was PBMCs. The receptors were sampled from a woman aged 55 to 70 in good health and CMV-seronegative. The CDR3 runs from the conserved cysteine through the conserved F or W. The order of the fields is D gene, V gene, J gene, clone size, CDR3 DNA, CDR3 protein. The D gene is left open where the match is weak. Clone size is stated in some rows and not others, as once, few, many or a class when expanded.

D: TRBD2; V: TRBV6-1; J: TRBJ2-7; size: -; DNA: TGTGCCAGCAGTGAAGGGACTAGCGGGGTTTACGAGCAGTACTTC; CDR3: CASSEGTSGVYEQYF
D: TRBD1; V: TRBV18; J: TRBJ1-4; size: few; DNA: TGTGCCAGCTCCGCACCGGGACAGATAACGGAAAAACTGTTTTTT; CDR3: CASSAPGQITEKLFF
D: TRBD2; V: TRBV4-1; J: TRBJ2-3; size: -; DNA: TGCGCCAGCAGCCAAGAACGAGGGGCTAGCGGGGGTAGCACAGATACGCAGTATTTT; CDR3: CASSQERGASGGSTDTQYF
D: TRBD2; V: TRBV5-1; J: TRBJ2-7; size: -; DNA: TGCGCCAGCACACGGGGAGGGAGCGGGAGCGACGAGCAGTACTTC; CDR3: CASTRGGSGSDEQYF
D: TRBD2; V: TRBV10-3; J: TRBJ2-5; size: -; DNA: TGTGCCATCAGTGGGGGGGGAGAGACCCAGTACTTC; CDR3: CAISGGGETQYF
D: TRBD2; V: TRBV4-2; J: TRBJ2-3; size: -; DNA: TGTGCCAGCAGCCAAGAACCTAGCGGGGGGACCCCCTTCGGCACAGATACGCAGTATTTT; CDR3: CASSQEPSGGTPFGTDTQYF
D: -; V: TRBV7-2; J: TRBJ1-2; size: -; DNA: TGTGCCAGCAGCTTAGATCTGAGCAGGGGATCTGGCTACACCTTC; CDR3: CASSLDLSRGSGYTF
D: TRBD1; V: TRBV19; J: TRBJ1-1; size: -; DNA: TGTGCCAGTAGTATAAACAGGGGATCCACTGAAGCTTTCTTT; CDR3: CASSINRGSTEAFF
D: -; V: TRBV27; J: TRBJ1-1; size: once; DNA: TGTGCCAGCACTCCCGACACTGAAGCTTTCTTT; CDR3: CASTPDTEAFF
D: -; V: TRBV6-6; J: TRBJ1-6; size: -; DNA: TGTGCCAGCAGTTACGAGGGACTCTCCTATAATTCACCCCTCCACTTT; CDR3: CASSYEGLSYNSPLHF
D: TRBD1; V: TRBV4-3; J: TRBJ2-5; size: -; DNA: TGCGCCAGCAGCCAAGATGAGGGGGCAGGGGAGACCCAGTACTTC; CDR3: CASSQDEGAGETQYF
D: -; V: TRBV25-1; J: TRBJ1-1; size: few; DNA: TGTGCCAGCAGTGGGGCAGGACAGAACACTGAAGCTTTCTTT; CDR3: CASSGAGQNTEAFF
D: TRBD2; V: TRBV11-3; J: TRBJ2-3; size: -; DNA: TGTGCCAGCAGCTTGGGAGCGGGAGGGCCACTAGATACGCAGTATTTT; CDR3: CASSLGAGGPLDTQYF
D: -; V: TRBV5-1; J: TRBJ2-3; size: -; DNA: TGCGCCAGCCGCCGGAGCGCAGATACGCAGTATTTT; CDR3: CASRRSADTQYF
D: -; V: TRBV2; J: TRBJ1-4; size: -; DNA: TGTGCCAGCAGTGAGGGGGGGGCTTGGGAAAAACTGTTTTTT; CDR3: CASSEGGAWEKLFF
D: -; V: TRBV28; J: TRBJ1-2; size: -; DNA: TGTGCCAGCAGTCCGCTGGGAGGGGCACTCAACTATGGCTACACCTTC; CDR3: CASSPLGGALNYGYTF
D: -; V: TRBV11-2; J: TRBJ2-3; size: once; DNA: TGTGCCAGCAGCTTAGATGCGGGGACTAGCACAGATACGCAGTATTTT; CDR3: CASSLDAGTSTDTQYF
D: TRBD2; V: TRBV9; J: TRBJ2-7; size: few; DNA: TGTGCCAGCAGCCCCCTTGGGGGGGAGAGCTACGAGCAGTACTTC; CDR3: CASSPLGGESYEQYF
D: -; V: TRBV29-1; J: TRBJ2-3; size: -; DNA: TGCAGCGTCTCAGGGGGGTTTCCAGATACGCAGTATTTT; CDR3: CSVSGGFPDTQYF
D: -; V: TRBV7-3; J: TRBJ1-4; size: -; DNA: TGTGCCAGCAGCGCCTGGGACACTCCAACTAATGAAAAACTGTTTTTT; CDR3: CASSAWDTPTNEKLFF
D: TRBD1; V: TRBV19; J: TRBJ1-2; size: once; DNA: TGTGCCAGTAGTATAGATCAAGGGACAGGGGGAAGGAGCTACACCTTC; CDR3: CASSIDQGTGGRSYTF
D: -; V: TRBV20-1; J: TRBJ1-2; size: -; DNA: TGCAGTGCTAGAGTCACCTACTACACCTTC; CDR3: CSARVTYYTF
D: -; V: TRBV6-1; J: TRBJ2-3; size: once; DNA: TGTGCCAGCAGTGACCGGGACAAAGGAACAGATACGCAGTATTTT; CDR3: CASSDRDKGTDTQYF
D: TRBD1; V: TRBV19; J: TRBJ2-4; size: few; DNA: TGTGCCAGTAGTAGCATTCGGACAGGGGTCAAAAACATTCAGTACTTC; CDR3: CASSSIRTGVKNIQYF
D: TRBD2; V: TRBV9; J: TRBJ2-1; size: -; DNA: TGTGCCAGCAGCGTAGTGGCTAGCGGGAGTGAGCAGTTCTTC; CDR3: CASSVVASGSEQFF
D: -; V: TRBV7-9; J: TRBJ1-1; size: -; DNA: TGTGCCAGCAGCTTAGCCTTGGGGGGAACTGAAGCTTTCTTT; CDR3: CASSLALGGTEAFF
D: -; V: TRBV6-1; J: TRBJ1-6; size: few; DNA: TGTGCCAGCAGTGAAGGCGGTTACACTTCACCCCTCCACTTT; CDR3: CASSEGGYTSPLHF
D: -; V: TRBV28; J: TRBJ1-5; size: -; DNA: TGTGCCAGCAGCTTCCCAGGGGCGGTTGGCAATCAGCCCCAGCATTTT; CDR3: CASSFPGAVGNQPQHF
D: -; V: TRBV13; J: TRBJ2-7; size: -; DNA: TGTGCCAGCAGCTCTTCGGCGGTGGGCGAGCAGTACTTC; CDR3: CASSSSAVGEQYF
D: -; V: TRBV29-1; J: TRBJ1-1; size: -; DNA: TGCAGCCTGACGGGAGTCGGGAGGGCTGAAGCTTTCTTT; CDR3: CSLTGVGRAEAFF
D: -; V: TRBV29-1; J: TRBJ1-1; size: few; DNA: TGCAGCGTGGGGCACGGGACAAATACTGAAGCTTTCTTT; CDR3: CSVGHGTNTEAFF
D: TRBD2; V: TRBV29-1; J: TRBJ2-1; size: -; DNA: TGCAGCGTTGAGAAGGTTGCTAGCGGGAGGGTCTACAATGAGCAGTTCTTC; CDR3: CSVEKVASGRVYNEQFF
D: TRBD1; V: TRBV5-4; J: TRBJ1-1; size: -; DNA: TGTGCCAGCAGTATCCGGCAGGGGGCGACGAACACTGAAGCTTTCTTT; CDR3: CASSIRQGATNTEAFF
D: -; V: TRBV11-2; J: TRBJ1-3; size: -; DNA: TGTGCCAGCAGCTTAGGGGTGGGCCTCTCTGGAAACACCATATATTTT; CDR3: CASSLGVGLSGNTIYF
D: TRBD2; V: TRBV6-6; J: TRBJ2-2; size: -; DNA: TGTGCCAGCAGTTCCCAGCGGGGGTCTCTACCCGGGGAGCTGTTTTTT; CDR3: CASSSQRGSLPGELFF
D: TRBD1; V: TRBV28; J: TRBJ2-7; size: -; DNA: TGTGCCAGCAGCTCCACGGGACAGGGGGTTTACGAGCAGTACTTC; CDR3: CASSSTGQGVYEQYF
D: -; V: TRBV9; J: TRBJ2-5; size: few; DNA: TGTGCCAGCAGCGTAGGAGGGTACGAGACCCAGTACTTC; CDR3: CASSVGGYETQYF
D: -; V: TRBV5-1; J: TRBJ1-1; size: once; DNA: TGCGCCAGCGGCCTGCTAGGTTCGAACACTAAAGCTTTCTTT; CDR3: CASGLLGSNTKAFF